This note documents a single T cell receptor (beta chain) sequence. This CDR3 contains 16 residues. Germline-derived CDR1 and CDR2 are MNHEY and SMNVEV (reference sequence). After removal of 2 bases from V and 9 bases from J, the junction contained 8 bases not matched to a gene. The data originate from a study of control samples from healthy donors and cancer patients. Clones were read by immunoSEQ multiplex PCR, and TCRdb kept only the in-frame ones, dropping some. The sample comprises about 110,000 clones, just over 90% of which are singletons, and about 4.7% rests with the top ten. The chain carries TRBV27 and TRBJ1-6; 9 bases are a match to TRBD1. The sequenced material came from blood. The TCR originated in a human donor in good health. The donor label of this sample is uncertain. The CDR3 here is CASSLIGTGRGSPLHF. The CDR3 DNA reads TGTGCCAGCAGTTTAATAGGGACAGGGAGGGGTTCACCCCTCCACTTT.